The sequence of this T cell receptor beta chain was determined in a study of blood T cell repertoires in COVID-19. For the study at large: T cells, B-cell-depleted T cells, or PBMCs provided the cDNA or gDNA that served as material.

Clones were read by immunoSEQ multiplex PCR, and TCRdb kept only the in-frame ones, dropping some. Altogether 200,000 to 250,000 clones are present, roughly 90% being singletons, with the ten largest covering less than 3.5%. This CDR3 is 15 amino acids long. V shed 3 bases and J shed 0 bases, with 11 bases lying between them. CDR1 is SGDLS and CDR2 is YYNGEE in the germline V gene. The receptor was isolated from an older woman with acute or convalescent COVID-19. The rearrangement joins TRBV9 to TRBJ2-3, with a tentative D call TRBD2 (6 bases). The material sequenced was peripheral blood. This CDR3 is CASSAGLFSTDTQYF. Here the CDR3 DNA reads TGTGCCAGCAGCGCCGGACTATTTAGCACAGATACGCAGTATTTT. The complete variable domain, with remaining parts taken from reference TRBV9 and TRBJ2-3, reads DSGVTQTPKHLITATGQRVTLRCSPRSGDLSVYWYQQSLDQGLQFLIQYYNGEERAKGNILERFSAQQFPDLHSELNLSSLELGDSALYFCASSAGLFSTDTQYFGPGTRLTVL.